A single sample is the source of the 28 T cell receptor beta chains below, sequenced in a study of blood T cells in healthy people across ages. Alongside a J-beta primer mix, a sample-barcoded 5' primer served in a second PCR lasting about 6 to 12 cycles. TCRdb redid the calling of the 5' RACE reads with MiXCR, one entry per CDR3 protein. The table shows hundreds of thousands of distinct CDR3 sequences, with about 25% occurring only once. In addition, the sample was reused for a study of T cells of mothers and their children.

The sequenced sample was blood. Receptors were obtained from a boy between 10 and 17 years old in good health.

V gene TRBV7-9 combines with J gene TRBJ2-7; D is unclear. In germline, CDR1 is SEHNR, CDR2 FQNEAQ (reference sequence). The CDR3 extends over 16 amino acids. V lost 0 bases, J lost 0 bases, and 12 bases lay in between. CDR3 coding DNA: TGTGCCAGCAGCTTAGCATCAGGATTCCACTCCTACGAGCAGTACTTC. Protein sequence: CASSLASGFHSYEQYF.

CDR3 sequence reads: CASSSVVSQFF. Written as DNA, the CDR3 is TGTGCCAGCAGCTCCGTCGTTAGTCAGTTCTTC. This rearrangement joins TRBV7-9 to TRBJ2-5; D not certain. The end of the DNA aligns better with TRBJ2-1, so the J call may be wrong. Germline V gives CDR1 SEHNR, CDR2 FQNEAQ (reference sequence). The CDR3 length is 11 residues.

This clonotype was found a few times. The chain is built from TRBV28 and TRBJ2-5; possibly TRBD1 for D (6 bases). The J call may be mistaken, given a closer DNA end match to TRBJ2-7. The CDR3 has 16 residues. The germline V gene encodes CDR1 MDHEN and CDR2 SYDVKM. Here the CDR3 reads CASSFFSGVGPYEQYF. CDR3 nucleotides: TGTGCCAGCAGCTTCTTCTCAGGGGTGGGGCCCTACGAGCAGTACTTC.

This clonotype appeared many times. CDR3 loop: CASSLIRDRNNEQFF. Written as DNA, the CDR3 is TGTGCCAGCAGCCTGATTCGGGACCGGAACAATGAGCAGTTCTTC. The J gene is TRBJ2-1, the V gene TRBV7-9; D may match TRBD1 or TRBD2 (5 bases each). Germline V CDR1 and CDR2: SEHNR, FQNEAQ (reference sequence). This CDR3 contains 15 residues. Trimming removed 5 bases from V and 5 bases from J, with 16 bases in between.

This clonotype was picked up a small number of times. The chain employs TRBV11-2 and TRBJ1-6; unclear D gene. Germline V gene lookup returns CDR1 SGHAT and CDR2 FQNNGV. The CDR3 has 14 amino acids. Between the trimmed V and J ends, which lost 1 base and 9 bases, there was a span of 10 bases. The CDR3 spells CASSLGQNSSPLHF. The CDR3 nucleotides are TGTGCCAGCAGCTTAGGTCAAAATAGTTCACCCCTCCACTTT.

Many counts were recorded for this clonotype. V and J are TRBV29-1 and TRBJ2-5; D possibly corresponds to TRBD2 (5 bases). Trimming stripped 5 bases from V and 0 bases from J, with 10 bases between. This CDR3 comprises 13 residues. Germline lookup yields CDR1 SQVTM and CDR2 ANQGSEA. CDR3 protein: CSVPEDYQETQYF. CDR3 coding DNA: TGCAGCGTTCCCGAGGACTACCAAGAGACCCAGTACTTC. The variable domain in full, completed from reference TRBV29-1 and TRBJ2-5, reads SAVISQKPSRDICQRGTSLTIQCQVDSQVTMMFWYRQQPGQSLTLIATANQGSEATYESGFVIDKFPISRPNLTFSTLTVSNMSPEDSSIYLCSVPEDYQETQYFGPGTRLLVL.

The chain uses TRBV29-1 and TRBJ2-5; 8 nucleotides match TRBD1. The J call is uncertain, as TRBJ2-1 better fits the DNA end. The CDR3 sequence is 11 residues long. Germline-derived CDR1 and CDR2 are SQVTM and ANQGSEA. The CDR3 region is CSALGTGEQFF. CDR3 bases: TGCAGCGCCTTAGGGACAGGTGAGCAGTTCTTC.

Many counts were recorded for this clonotype. J is TRBJ2-5 and V is TRBV4-3; the D is unclear. CDR1 LGHNA and CDR2 YSLEER come from the germline V gene. The V end was cut by 3 bases, the J end by 11 bases, with 22 bases between. The CDR3 contains 15 residues. The CDR3 sequence is CASSHELVALRKQYF. DNA for the CDR3: TGCGCCAGCAGCCATGAACTGGTTGCGTTGAGGAAGCAGTACTTC.

CDR3 coding DNA: TGTGCCAGCCCCGACCACAGGACTAGCGGCTTCACAGATACGCAGTATTTT. Translated: CASPDHRTSGFTDTQYF. The chain uses TRBV28 and TRBJ2-3; 10 positions agree with TRBD2. Germline lookup yields CDR1 MDHEN and CDR2 SYDVKM. This CDR3 comprises 17 residues. V shed 8 bases, J shed 2 bases, and the junction held 13 bases outside the gene matches. Drawing the rest from reference TRBV28 and TRBJ2-3, the complete variable domain is DVKVTQSSRYLVKRTGEKVFLECVQDMDHENMFWYRQDPGLGLRLIYFSYDVKMKEKGDIPEGYSVSREKKERFSLILESASTNQTSMYLCASPDHRTSGFTDTQYFGPGTRLTVL.

This clonotype showed up just a few times. The chain has TRBV28 and TRBJ2-1; the D gene is possibly TRBD2 (7 bases). Trimming removed 3 bases at V and 6 bases at J, with 15 bases between. CDR1 and CDR2 (germline): MDHEN, SYDVKM. The CDR3 covers 15 residues. CDR3 sequence: CASSFLAGAVNEQFF. Here the CDR3 DNA reads TGTGCCAGCAGTTTCTTGGCGGGGGCAGTCAATGAGCAGTTCTTC.

The chain couples TRBV20-1 to TRBJ2-1, with 14 bases fitting TRBD2. J lost 9 bases, V lost 2 bases, and 12 bases had no gene match. The V gene's germline CDR1 is DFQATT and CDR2 SNEGSKA (reference sequence). The CDR3 sequence is 17 residues long. The CDR3 reads CSARPEGTSGGIFEQFF. CDR3 DNA: TGCAGTGCTAGACCCGAGGGGACTAGCGGGGGAATTTTTGAGCAGTTCTTC.

The chain employs TRBV4-1 and TRBJ2-7; D remains ambiguous. CDR3 length: 15 residues. V was shortened by 0 bases and J by 0 bases, with 9 bases between the two germline ends. Germline CDR1 and CDR2: MGHRA and YSYEKL. The CDR3 DNA follows: TGCGCCAGCAGCCAAGAGTACTACGGCTCCTACGAGCAGTACTTC. It codes for CASSQEYYGSYEQYF.

V is TRBV28 and J is TRBJ2-1; D is perhaps TRBD1 (6 bases). The germline V gene has CDR1 MDHEN and CDR2 SYDVKM. The V gene lost 10 bases and the J gene lost 2 bases, with 12 bases spanning the gap. The CDR3 is 13 amino acids. Written as DNA, the CDR3 is TGTGCCACCCAACGGGACACCTACAATGAGCAGTTCTTC. Translating gives CATQRDTYNEQFF.

The chain recombines TRBV20-1 with TRBJ1-3, with D uncertain. Germline lookup yields CDR1 DFQATT and CDR2 SNEGSKA (reference sequence). V gave up 1 base and J gave up 4 bases, with 11 bases separating them. This CDR3 spans 14 amino acids. The CDR3 is CSARVKGEGNTIYF. The CDR3 DNA follows: TGCAGTGCTAGAGTTAAGGGAGAAGGAAACACCATATATTTT.

This clonotype was observed a few times. This chain links TRBV7-2 with TRBJ1-2, with D possibly matching TRBD1 (6 bases). The CDR3 runs to 13 residues. V lost 5 bases and J lost 6, with 13 bases in between. Germline CDR1 reads SGHTA; CDR2 reads FQGNSA. The CDR3 spells CASSPGVSNGYTF. The DNA of the CDR3 is TGTGCCAGCAGCCCAGGGGTTTCTAATGGCTACACCTTC. The entire variable domain, with the rest obtained from reference TRBV7-2 and TRBJ1-2, is as follows: GAGVSQSPSNKVTEKGKDVELRCDPISGHTALYWYRQSLGQGLEFLIYFQGNSAPDKSGLPSDRFSAERTGGSVSTLTIQRTQQEDSAVYLCASSPGVSNGYTFGSGTRLTVV.

This clonotype was seen only a few times. V gene TRBV4-3 combines with J gene TRBJ2-2, with D possibly being TRBD2 (6 bases). CDR3 length: 14 residues. Germline V gives CDR1 LGHNA, CDR2 YSLEER. Between the trimmed V and J ends, which lost 0 bases and 11 bases, there was a span of 13 bases. CDR3 coding DNA: TGCGCCAGCAGCCAAGACCTCGGGGGTCGCGAGCTGTTTTTT. Residues: CASSQDLGGRELFF.

CDR3 region: CAWTQGTGSTDTQYF. In nucleotides, the CDR3 is TGTGCCTGGACCCAGGGGACAGGCAGCACAGATACGCAGTATTTT. The chain combines TRBV30 with TRBJ2-3; 8 nucleotides agree with TRBD1. This CDR3 is built from 15 residues. The germline CDR1 and CDR2 sequences are GTSNPN and SVGIG (reference sequence). V shed 4 bases, J shed 0 bases, and the junction held 6 bases outside the gene matches.

V and J are TRBV27 and TRBJ1-5; TRBD1 is a possible D gene (5 bases). V dropped 4 bases and J dropped 2 bases, with 12 bases sitting between them. The CDR3 length is 15 residues. Germline V CDR1 and CDR2: MNHEY, SMNVEV (reference sequence). The CDR3 reads CASSSGGFGNQPQHF. The CDR3 nucleotides are TGTGCCAGCAGTTCTGGGGGGTTTGGCAATCAGCCCCAGCATTTT.

This clonotype was counted only a few times. The genes are TRBV9 and TRBJ2-5, with D maybe TRBD2 (6 bases). Looked up from germline, CDR1 is SGDLS and CDR2 is YYNGEE. Trimming pared 3 bases from V and 0 bases from J, leaving 15 bases between. This CDR3 spans 16 amino acids. The CDR3: CASSAGTRHYQETQYF. Written as DNA, the CDR3 is TGTGCCAGCAGCGCCGGGACTCGACACTACCAAGAGACCCAGTACTTC.

The CDR3 sequence is CASSALQATNEKLFF. CDR3 DNA: TGTGCCAGCAGCGCCTTACAAGCAACTAATGAAAAACTGTTTTTT. The chain uses TRBV7-9 and TRBJ1-4; D is ambiguous. Germline CDR1 is SEHNR and CDR2 is FQNEAQ (reference sequence). This CDR3 has 15 residues. Deletions cut 5 bases from V and 0 bases from J, with 10 bases between.

This rearrangement joins TRBV21-1 to TRBJ2-7; the table assigns TRBD1, which was not confirmed against the DNA. TRBV21-1 is noted as a pseudogene. This CDR3 contains 17 residues. This CDR3 is CASSPKGARGRSYEQYF. The CDR3 DNA reads as TGTGCCAGCAGCCCAAAGGGGGCCAGGGGGCGATCCTACGAGCAGTACTTC.

The chain joins TRBV9 to TRBJ1-2, with unresolved D. Germline values: CDR1 SGDLS, CDR2 YYNGEE. The length of the CDR3 is 14 residues. Trimming cost V 1 base and J 4 bases, with 11 bases left between them. Here the CDR3 reads CASSVTGRLYGYTF. In DNA form, the CDR3 reads TGTGCCAGCAGCGTAACTGGAAGACTCTATGGCTACACCTTC.

This clonotype was seen more than once but under ten times. The chain combines TRBV9 with TRBJ2-5; 7 bases match TRBD2. The germline V gene has CDR1 SGDLS and CDR2 YYNGEE. With V trimmed by 3 bases and J by 5 bases, 10 bases remained unmatched. CDR3 length: 15 residues. The DNA for the CDR3 is TGTGCCAGCAGCGACCAACGGACTAGTGTTGAGACCCAGTACTTC. Protein: CASSDQRTSVETQYF.

The V and J genes are TRBV3-1 and TRBJ2-5; 11 nucleotides agree with TRBD2. The J call could be wrong; TRBJ2-1 is a better fit for the DNA end. Germline V CDR1 and CDR2: LGHDT, YNNKEL (reference sequence). This CDR3 is built from 15 residues. Here the CDR3 DNA reads TGTGCCAGCAGCCCGTACACCGGGACTAGCGGTGAGCAGTTCTTC. Protein sequence: CASSPYTGTSGEQFF.

This chain joins TRBV7-2 and TRBJ1-2; weak D call: TRBD1 (6 bases). The CDR3 has 16 amino acids. Trimming took 3 bases from V and 6 from J, leaving 20 bases between them. Germline V gene lookup returns CDR1 SGHTA and CDR2 FQGNSA. CDR3 DNA: TGTGCCAGCAGCTTTACACCGCCGGGGGCAGAGGATGGCTACACCTTC. This encodes CASSFTPPGAEDGYTF.

Only a few counts were recorded for this clonotype. J is TRBJ1-2 and V is TRBV4-1; no clear D gene. The CDR3 is made up of 15 amino acids. Trimming pared 0 bases from V and 4 bases from J, leaving 12 bases between. In germline, CDR1 is MGHRA, CDR2 YSYEKL. CDR3 sequence: CASSQEVVGGYGYTF. For the CDR3, the DNA is TGCGCCAGCAGCCAAGAGGTGGTAGGTGGCTATGGCTACACCTTC.

This clonotype occurred a few times. The genes are TRBV20-1 and TRBJ2-7, with 12 positions matching TRBD1. CDR3 length: 14 residues. Germline lookup yields CDR1 DFQATT and CDR2 SNEGSKA (reference sequence). V lost 3 bases to trimming and J lost 4 bases; unmatched junction nucleotides: 4. This CDR3 reads CSASGTGGAYEQYF. CDR3 DNA sequence: TGCAGTGCTAGCGGGACAGGGGGCGCTTACGAGCAGTACTTC.

This sequence joins TRBV28 and TRBJ2-1, with a tentative D call TRBD2 (5 bases). Germline CDR1 reads MDHEN; CDR2 reads SYDVKM. The CDR3 sequence is 14 residues long. Trimming cost V 6 bases and J 4 bases, with 13 bases left between them. For the CDR3, the DNA is TGTGCCAGCAGATTAGGTAGCGCTTACAATGAGCAGTTCTTC. Protein sequence: CASRLGSAYNEQFF. The complete variable domain, with remaining parts taken from reference TRBV28 and TRBJ2-1, reads DVKVTQSSRYLVKRTGEKVFLECVQDMDHENMFWYRQDPGLGLRLIYFSYDVKMKEKGDIPEGYSVSREKKERFSLILESASTNQTSMYLCASRLGSAYNEQFFGPGTRLTVL.